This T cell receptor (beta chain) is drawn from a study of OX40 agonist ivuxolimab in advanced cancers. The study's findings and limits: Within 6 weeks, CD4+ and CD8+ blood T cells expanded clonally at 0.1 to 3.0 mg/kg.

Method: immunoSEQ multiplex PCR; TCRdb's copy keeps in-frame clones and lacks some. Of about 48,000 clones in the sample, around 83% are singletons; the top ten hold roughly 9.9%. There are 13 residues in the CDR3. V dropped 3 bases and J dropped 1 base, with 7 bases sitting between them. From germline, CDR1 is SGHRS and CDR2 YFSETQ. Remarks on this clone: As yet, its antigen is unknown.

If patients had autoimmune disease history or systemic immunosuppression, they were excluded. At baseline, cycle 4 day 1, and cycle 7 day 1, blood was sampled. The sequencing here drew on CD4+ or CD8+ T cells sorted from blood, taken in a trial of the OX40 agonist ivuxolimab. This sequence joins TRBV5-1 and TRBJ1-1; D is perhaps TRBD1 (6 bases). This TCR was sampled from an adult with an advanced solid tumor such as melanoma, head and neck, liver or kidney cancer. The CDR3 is CASSWGQNTEAFF. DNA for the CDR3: TGCGCCAGCAGCTGGGGACAGAACACTGAAGCTTTCTTT.